The following is a T cell receptor (beta chain) sequence with its context. The sample comes from a study of blood T cell repertoires in COVID-19. CDR1 is MDHEN, CDR2 SYDVKM, per germline. The CDR3 contains 14 residues. After removal of 6 bases from V and 8 bases from J, the junction contained 7 bases not matched to a gene. Data came from immunoSEQ multiplex PCR; TCRdb stores just in-frame clones and leaves some out. The table lists approximately 100,000 clones, 75% to 90% of them singletons. The sequence came from a woman aged 80 or over with acute or convalescent COVID-19. Sequenced: peripheral blood. This chain joins TRBV28 and TRBJ1-4, with 9 positions matching TRBD1. The CDR3: CASSSGTGWEKLFF. The CDR3 DNA follows: TGTGCCAGCAGCTCCGGGACAGGGTGGGAAAAACTGTTTTTT.